Below, one TCR beta chain is given with its context. The germline V gene encodes CDR1 MNHEY and CDR2 SVGAGI. There are 13 residues in the CDR3. Trimming removed 6 bases from V and 5 bases from J, with 13 bases in between. The data originate from a study of CD8 T cells in Susac syndrome. RNA in amounts of roughly 0.45 to 1 ug was reverse transcribed with random hexamers. TCRdb reanalysed the immunoSEQ multiplex PCR reads using MiXCR and keeps one entry per CDR3 protein. The profile shows around 200,000 distinct CDR3 sequences, over 85% of them singletons. Sequencing was carried out using CD4+ T cells from PBMCs. The genes are TRBV6-5 and TRBJ1-2; D remains unclear. The TCR originated in a human donor in good health. CDR3: CASSRPLGYGYTF. CDR3 DNA sequence: TGTGCCAGCAGCCGGCCCTTGGGATATGGCTACACCTTC.